These 14 T cell receptor beta chains were all obtained from the same sample, sequenced in a study of metastatic and nonmetastatic thyroid tumors. No patient had received any treatment before thyroid surgery. TCRdb recomputed clones from the PCR reads via MiXCR. This table has fewer than 100,000 clones, more than 12% appearing once. Sequencing was carried out using blood. These receptors all come from a female donor with papillary thyroid cancer or a benign thyroid nodule (not recorded which). Some clones in this sample may be carry-over from other donors' samples.

This clone was found a few times. A much larger clone lies a single base off, so this may be a read error. The J gene is TRBJ2-3, the V gene TRBV6-9, with TRBD1 matching 10 bases. Germline CDR1 MNHGY, CDR2 SVAAGI. The CDR3 length is 14 residues. The chain's CDR3 is CASSRDRGPDTQYF. The CDR3 region has the DNA TGCGCCAGCAGTAGGGACAGGGGTCCGGATACGCAGTATTTT.

Concerning this clone itself: Other nucleotide sequences from this sample produce the same CDR3. This chain links TRBV13 with TRBJ2-5; TRBD1 agrees at 7 bases. CDR3 length: 13 residues. Germline lookup yields CDR1 PRHDT and CDR2 FYEKMQ (reference sequence). J was trimmed by 2 bases and V by 6 bases; bases with no gene match: 3. The chain's CDR3 is CASRPGQQETQYF. CDR3 DNA sequence: TGTGCCAGCAGACCGGGACAGCAAGAGACCCAGTACTTC. Drawing the rest from reference TRBV13 and TRBJ2-5, the complete variable domain is AAGVIQSPRHLIKEKRETATLKCYPIPRHDTVYWYQQGPGQDPQFLISFYEKMQSDKGSIPDRFSAQQFSDYHSELNMSSLELGDSALYFCASRPGQQETQYFGPGTRLLVL.

Worth noting for this clone: This sequence may be a read error, since a much larger clone differs from it by one base. The V and J genes are TRBV10-3 and TRBJ2-1, with 11 bases that match TRBD2. Trimming at V came to 0 bases and at J to 5 bases, leaving 9 bases not matched to a gene. CDR1 and CDR2 from the germline V gene are ENHRY and SYGVKD. This CDR3 has 18 residues. CDR3 coding DNA: TGTGCCATCAGTGAGTCGATTTGGTCTAGCGGGGGGAACAATGAGCAGTTCTTC. It encodes CAISESIWSSGGNNEQFF.

This clone was counted between two and nine times. A much larger clone differs from this one at a single base, so this may be a read error. This chain uses TRBV19 with TRBJ1-5; no reliable D call. Trimming left V 4 bases short and J 5 bases short, with 15 bases between. The germline CDR1 and CDR2 sequences are LNHDA and SQIVND (reference sequence). The CDR3 totals 15 residues. For the CDR3, the DNA is TGTGCCAGTAGTAGGACTGTTATCCGGGATCAGCCCCAGCATTTT. This codes for CASSRTVIRDQPQHF.

Points on this clone: A much larger clone differs from this one at a single base, so this may be a read error. This chain connects TRBV10-2 to TRBJ2-3; D remains unclear. Germline V CDR1 and CDR2: WSHSY, SAAADI. Trimming pared 9 bases from V and 4 bases from J, leaving 8 bases between. There are 11 residues in the CDR3. CDR3 DNA sequence: TGCGCCAGGAAACATTCAGATACGCAGTATTTT. This sequence encodes CARKHSDTQYF.

Points on this clone: Relative to the germline gene, one junction end is altered; a read error may explain this. Additional DNA sequences in this sample encode the identical CDR3. V usage is TRBV5-1 and J usage is TRBJ1-6; TRBD1 is a possible D gene (6 bases). Per the germline V gene, CDR1 is SGHRS and CDR2 is YFSETQ. This CDR3 contains 18 residues. CDR3 sequence reads: CASSLAPLGGQEGSPLHF. Here the CDR3 DNA reads TGCGCCAGCAGCTTGGCCCCATTAGGGGGGCAAGAAGGTTCACCGCTCCACTTT.

This clone was recorded at least ten times. V is TRBV7-8 and J is TRBJ1-6; a weak D match, TRBD1 (5 bases). Germline loops: CDR1 SGHVS, CDR2 FQNEAQ. The V and J ends lost 5 bases and 7 bases respectively, with 15 bases between them. This CDR3 has 15 amino acids. The CDR3 bases are TGTGCCAGCAGCGCCTCCGGGACGATAAATTCACCCCTCCACTTT. It specifies CASSASGTINSPLHF.

Comments on this clone: This may arise from a read error, as a much more abundant clone is one base away. This chain's CDR3 is CTSSAGTSSLETQYF. The CDR3 DNA is TGTACCAGCAGCGCTGGGACTAGTAGCCTGGAGACCCAGTACTTC. V is TRBV7-9 and J is TRBJ2-5; 8 nucleotides align to TRBD2. Germline V lookup: CDR1 SEHNR, CDR2 FQNEAQ (reference sequence). This CDR3 region has 15 residues. The full variable domain, rest sourced from reference TRBV7-9 and TRBJ2-5, is DTGVSQNPRHKITKRGQNVTFRCDPISEHNRLYWYRQTLGQGPEFLTYFQNEAQLEKSRLLSDRFSAERPKGSFSTLEIQRTEQGDSAMYLCTSSAGTSSLETQYFGPGTRLLVL.

This clone was recorded a few times. The conserved phenylalanine or tryptophan is not found at the CDR3 terminus, so this likely reflects a read error. V and J are TRBV6-5 and TRBJ2-1; D is ambiguous. The CDR3 spans 14 residues. Looked up from germline, CDR1 is MNHEY and CDR2 is SVGAGI. In nucleotides, the CDR3 is TGTGCCAGCAGTTACCGGCCAGGTTCGAATGAACAGTTCTTG. It codes for CASSYRPGSNEQFL.

This clone has at least ten counts. The CDR3 region is CASSLLGSGNTIYF. The CDR3 DNA reads TGTGCCAGCAGTCTCCTCGGCTCTGGAAACACCATATATTTT. The V gene is TRBV6-1, the J gene TRBJ1-3; D is unclear. CDR3 length: 14 residues. Germline assignment: CDR1 MNHNS and CDR2 SASEGT. V was clipped by 5 bases and J by 0 bases, with 8 bases between them.

The chain carries TRBV20-1 and TRBJ2-1; TRBD2 matches 7 bases. The CDR3 is 14 residues long. Germline lookup yields CDR1 DFQATT and CDR2 SNEGSKA (reference sequence). Trimming removed 0 bases from V and 6 bases from J; junction bases left unmatched: 5. The CDR3 loop reads CSARDPTSLNEQFF. In nucleotides, the CDR3 is TGCAGTGCTAGAGATCCGACTAGCCTCAATGAGCAGTTCTTC.

This clone was recorded at least ten times. The CDR3 sequence: CASSVEPGQGPGYTEAFF. The DNA of the CDR3 is TGTGCCAGCAGCGTAGAGCCGGGACAGGGGCCTGGGTACACTGAAGCTTTCTTT. The chain joins TRBV9 to TRBJ1-1, with TRBD1 identical over 10 bases. V lost 0 bases and J lost 3; bases outside the gene matches: 11. Germline values: CDR1 SGDLS, CDR2 YYNGEE. The length of the CDR3 is 18 residues.

To note about this clone: One end of the junction fails to match germline, which may point to a read error. V usage is TRBV19 and J usage is TRBJ1-5; no reliable D call. In germline, CDR1 is LNHDA, CDR2 SQIVND (reference sequence). CDR3 length: 13 amino acids. The CDR3 nucleotides read TGTGCCACTAGTATTGCGAGGGCCCAGCCCCAGCATTTT. This sequence encodes CATSIARAQPQHF.

This clone appeared many times. The chain couples TRBV6-1 to TRBJ1-2; D is possibly TRBD1 (5 bases). V gave up 7 bases and J gave up 4 bases, with 22 bases separating them. The CDR3 runs 16 residues. Germline values: CDR1 MNHNS, CDR2 SASEGT. Written as DNA, the CDR3 is TGTGCCAGCAATCCCATAGCACGGGGCAGGCGCTATGGCTACACCTTC. Its protein is CASNPIARGRRYGYTF.